The 27 T cell receptor beta chains reported below all come from one sample, sequenced in a study of T cells in Graves' hyperthyroidism and ophthalmopathy. Amplified regions were TCR beta CDR3 sequences from RNA transcripts. Carried out on the TCR CDR3, a first-round RT-PCR used the HTBI primer set. TCRdb independently ran MiXCR on the multiplex PCR reads; one entry per CDR3 protein. This sample yields about 380,000 distinct CDR3 sequences, of which about 13% are seen a single time; about 20% belongs to the top ten. The sample consisted of blood. These receptor sequences come from a man aged 25 to 40 with Graves' hyperthyroidism that later progressed to Graves' ophthalmopathy.

This chain joins TRBV24-1 and TRBJ2-3, with TRBD1 matching 9 bases. CDR3 length: 17 amino acids. CDR1 is KGHDR and CDR2 is SFDVKD in the germline V gene. Trimming removed 0 bases from V and 2 bases from J; junction bases left unmatched: 5. The CDR3 here is CATSDLLGTGSTDTQYF. The CDR3 bases are TGTGCCACCAGTGATTTGCTTGGGACAGGGTCCACAGATACGCAGTATTTT.

This clonotype has ten or more counts. The gene calls are TRBV20-1 and TRBJ2-7; D is unresolved. With 3 bases removed from V and 0 bases from J, the gap between germline ends came to 15 bases. The germline gives CDR1 DFQATT, CDR2 SNEGSKA (reference sequence). This CDR3 contains 15 residues. The CDR3 coding sequence is TGCAGTGCTAGCGGCGGAGCCGCCAGCTCCTACGAGCAGTACTTC. This codes for CSASGGAASSYEQYF.

Many counts were recorded for this clonotype. V usage is TRBV20-1 and J usage is TRBJ2-1, with 7 bases fitting TRBD2. Germline V CDR1 and CDR2: DFQATT, SNEGSKA (reference sequence). The CDR3 covers 15 residues. J was trimmed by 2 bases and V by 1 base; bases with no gene match: 5. The CDR3, as DNA: TGCAGTGCTAGAGCTTCTAGCGGTGCCTACAATGAGCAGTTCTTC. Translated, it gives CSARASSGAYNEQFF.

This clonotype was seen many times. CDR3 nucleotides: TGTGCCAGCAGCGCGGACAGGGGTAATGAAAAACTGTTTTTT. This translates into CASSADRGNEKLFF. The chain uses TRBV9 and TRBJ1-4; 9 bases line up with TRBD1. Trimming at V came to 3 bases and at J to 4 bases, leaving 1 base not matched to a gene. This CDR3 contains 14 residues. Germline V gene lookup returns CDR1 SGDLS and CDR2 YYNGEE. Supplemented by reference TRBV9 and TRBJ1-4, the full variable domain reads DSGVTQTPKHLITATGQRVTLRCSPRSGDLSVYWYQQSLDQGLQFLIQYYNGEERAKGNILERFSAQQFPDLHSELNLSSLELGDSALYFCASSADRGNEKLFFGSGTQLSVL.

This clonotype was seen more than once but under ten times. The V gene is TRBV7-2, the J gene TRBJ2-1; no clear D. The V end was cut by 2 bases, the J end by 9 bases, with 5 bases between. Germline loops: CDR1 SGHTA, CDR2 FQGNSA. This CDR3 region has 11 residues. This CDR3 is CASSLRSEQFF. CDR3 DNA: TGTGCCAGCAGCTTAAGGAGTGAGCAGTTCTTC.

This clonotype was counted at least ten times. The chain is built from TRBV11-3 and TRBJ2-4; D not resolved. The CDR3 loop spans 15 amino acids. V lost 5 bases to trimming and J lost 0 bases, with 11 bases between them. Germline-derived CDR1 and CDR2 are SGHNT and YENEEA. CDR3: CASSPRQVAKNIQYF. The CDR3 DNA follows: TGTGCCAGCAGCCCCCGGCAGGTAGCCAAAAACATTCAGTACTTC.

This clonotype was seen only a few times. The chain couples TRBV12-3 or TRBV12-4 to TRBJ2-7; D is possibly TRBD1 (6 bases). V was clipped by 4 bases and J by 0 bases, with 10 bases between them. The CDR3 has 14 amino acids. CDR3 loop: CASSSLTGSYEQYF. The CDR3 region has the DNA TGTGCCAGCAGTTCCCTGACAGGCTCCTACGAGCAGTACTTC.

This clonotype was detected a few times. The J gene is TRBJ2-3, the V gene TRBV5-1; 8 bases are a match to TRBD2. The ends lost 3 bases at V and 7 bases at J; junction bases unmatched: 19. The CDR3 has 18 amino acids. The germline CDR1 and CDR2 sequences are SGHRS and YFSETQ. The CDR3 region is CASSWPPALVRGGNTQYF. Written as DNA, the CDR3 is TGCGCCAGCAGCTGGCCCCCCGCCCTGGTACGGGGGGGGAATACGCAGTATTTT.

This clonotype was picked up many times. The chain combines TRBV28 with TRBJ1-1, with TRBD1 identical over 10 bases. This CDR3 contains 11 residues. In germline, CDR1 is MDHEN, CDR2 SYDVKM. Trimming took 8 bases from V and 11 from J; bases not matched to a gene: 5. This CDR3 reads CASAGTGAAFF. The DNA for the CDR3 is TGTGCCAGCGCTGGGACAGGGGCCGCTTTCTTT.

Many counts were recorded for this clonotype. This sequence joins TRBV10-2 and TRBJ1-2, with D perhaps matching TRBD1 (6 bases). Trimming stripped 2 bases from V and 2 bases from J, with 6 bases between. Germline assignment: CDR1 WSHSY and CDR2 SAAADI. The CDR3 has 13 amino acids. The CDR3, as DNA: TGCGCCAGCAGTGAGACAGGGAACTATGGCTACACCTTC. This encodes CASSETGNYGYTF.

The CDR3 coding sequence is TGTGCCAGCAGTTTTCGCGGGGGGGCCAATGAGCAGTTCTTC. This translates into CASSFRGGANEQFF. The rearrangement joins TRBV6-1 to TRBJ2-1; 9 bases fit TRBD2. The germline V gene has CDR1 MNHNS and CDR2 SASEGT. This CDR3 is 14 amino acids long. The V segment lost 5 bases and the J segment 6 bases; nucleotides outside the gene matches: 5.

The chain combines TRBV12-3 or TRBV12-4 with TRBJ2-1; D gene uncertain. Trimming pared 2 bases from V and 9 bases from J, leaving 14 bases between. The length of the CDR3 is 14 residues. The CDR3 here is CASSLPPGEVEQFF. Here the CDR3 DNA reads TGTGCCAGCAGTTTACCACCGGGCGAGGTTGAGCAGTTCTTC.

In its sample, this clonotype was seen many times. This chain links TRBV3-1 with TRBJ2-5; no reliable D call. The CDR3 contains 14 residues. CDR1 LGHDT and CDR2 YNNKEL come from the germline V gene (reference sequence). The V and J ends lost 3 bases and 3 bases respectively, with 11 bases between them. The CDR3 here is CASSQAVLKETQYF. DNA for the CDR3: TGTGCCAGCAGCCAGGCAGTTCTAAAAGAGACCCAGTACTTC.

In its sample, this clonotype was seen a few times. At one of its ends the junction is not consistent with the germline gene, which may arise from a read error. V gene TRBV7-2 combines with J gene TRBJ2-5, with TRBD2 matching over 7 bases. Germline CDR1 is SGHTA and CDR2 is FQGNSA. This CDR3 contains 14 residues. This chain's CDR3 is CASSLRLAEEAQYF. CDR3 sequence (DNA): TGTGCCAGCAGCTTAAGGCTAGCGGAAGAGGCCCAGTACTTC.

Comments on this clonotype: A junction end diverges from the germline sequence, so it may reflect a read error. The chain joins TRBV7-2 to TRBJ1-6; the match to TRBD1 covers 8 bases. The V gene's germline CDR1 is SGHTA and CDR2 FQGNSA. The CDR3 extends over 15 amino acids. DNA for the CDR3: TGCGCCAGCAGCCAGCAGCCAGGGGGCTATTCACCCCTCCACTTT. Its translation is CASSQQPGGYSPLHF.

Ten or more counts support this clonotype. The rearrangement joins TRBV6-1 to TRBJ1-2; the D gene is possibly TRBD1 (5 bases). Germline values: CDR1 MNHNS, CDR2 SASEGT. Trimming stripped 6 bases from V and 6 bases from J, with 11 bases between. The CDR3 spans 12 residues. This CDR3 is CASSRDENGYTF. DNA for the CDR3: TGTGCCAGCAGCCGGGACGAGAATGGCTACACCTTC.

This clonotype has ten or more counts. The chain carries TRBV27 and TRBJ1-6; D may be TRBD1 (5 bases). This CDR3 is 15 amino acids long. V lost 0 bases and J 8 bases, leaving 11 bases between the germline ends. Germline CDR1 is MNHEY and CDR2 is SMNVEV (reference sequence). In nucleotides, the CDR3 is TGTGCCAGCAGTTTATCATGGCAGGGCGATTCACCCCTCCACTTT. This sequence encodes CASSLSWQGDSPLHF.

This clonotype appeared many times. V usage is TRBV6-5 and J usage is TRBJ1-2; tentatively, D is TRBD1 (5 bases). The CDR3 covers 15 residues. Germline CDR1 is MNHEY and CDR2 is SVGAGI. Trimming removed 2 bases at V and 4 bases at J, with 14 bases between. The CDR3 spells CASSYSRDGRYGYTF. In DNA, the CDR3 is TGTGCCAGCAGTTACAGCAGGGACGGTCGCTATGGCTACACCTTC.

This clonotype was recorded at least ten times. The chain combines TRBV7-2 with TRBJ2-5; 8 bases agree with TRBD2. V lost 1 base to trimming and J lost 5 bases; unmatched junction nucleotides: 3. In germline, CDR1 is SGHTA, CDR2 FQGNSA. This CDR3 has 14 amino acids. For the CDR3, the DNA is TGTGCCAGCAGCTTAGGAGCGGGGGCCGAGACCCAGTACTTC. It yields the protein CASSLGAGAETQYF.

This clonotype turned up a few times. The rearrangement joins TRBV11-2 to TRBJ2-1, with TRBD2 identical over 9 bases. Germline CDR1 is SGHAT and CDR2 is FQNNGV. The CDR3 sequence is 16 residues long. Trimming removed 1 base from V and 9 bases from J; junction bases left unmatched: 10. This CDR3 reads CASSLVFRGGATEQFF. In DNA, the CDR3 is TGTGCCAGCAGCTTAGTTTTCCGCGGGGGGGCCACTGAGCAGTTCTTC.

This clonotype was recorded a few times. V is TRBV9 and J is TRBJ2-2; 9 nucleotides agree with TRBD2. The CDR3 is 17 residues long. With V trimmed by 2 bases and J by 4 bases, 9 bases remained unmatched. The germline gives CDR1 SGDLS, CDR2 YYNGEE. The CDR3 DNA is TGTGCCAGCAGCGTTCTCCCTAGCGGGGATCCCACCGGGGAGCTGTTTTTT. Residues: CASSVLPSGDPTGELFF.

This clonotype has more than one count but fewer than ten. V is TRBV6-5 and J is TRBJ2-1; D unclear. V was cut by 2 bases and J by 0 bases, with 11 bases left in between. Germline-derived CDR1 and CDR2 are MNHEY and SVGAGI. The CDR3 runs 16 residues. The CDR3 DNA follows: TGTGCCAGCAGTTACGAACCACTCCACTCCTACAATGAGCAGTTCTTC. Protein: CASSYEPLHSYNEQFF.

V gene TRBV20-1 combines with J gene TRBJ1-5, with 8 positions matching TRBD1. From germline, CDR1 is DFQATT and CDR2 SNEGSKA (reference sequence). CDR3 length: 13 residues. With 6 bases clipped from V and 6 bases from J, the junction kept 7 bases outside the gene matches. CDR3 nucleotide sequence: TGCAGTGCCCGACGGACAGGGCTTCAGCCCCAGCATTTT. Translated: CSARRTGLQPQHF.

This clonotype was seen just once. The chain combines TRBV10-1 with TRBJ1-1, with 7 nucleotides matching TRBD1. Germline-derived CDR1 and CDR2 are WNHNN and SYGVQD (reference sequence). The V segment lost 2 bases and the J segment 1 base; nucleotides outside the gene matches: 1. The CDR3 length is 14 residues. The CDR3 loop reads CASSEGTANTEAFF. The DNA of the CDR3 is TGCGCCAGCAGTGAGGGGACAGCGAACACTGAAGCTTTCTTT.

This clonotype came up many times. The chain uses TRBV7-9 and TRBJ1-1, with D tentatively TRBD1 (6 bases). Germline lookup yields CDR1 SEHNR and CDR2 FQNEAQ (reference sequence). This CDR3 spans 15 amino acids. Trimming left V 4 bases short and J 4 bases short, with 16 bases between. Written as DNA, the CDR3 is TGTGCCAGCAGCTCGACGGGGACAACGATCACTGAAGCTTTCTTT. Encoded protein: CASSSTGTTITEAFF.

This clonotype was seen a few times. The chain employs TRBV9 and TRBJ1-2; no clear D. Per the germline V gene, CDR1 is SGDLS and CDR2 is YYNGEE. V was trimmed by 4 bases and J by 8 bases, leaving 18 bases between them. The CDR3 has 14 amino acids. The DNA of the CDR3 is TGTGCCAGCAGCTTAAAGAGAGGTGAAAGAGGCTACACCTTC. It specifies CASSLKRGERGYTF.

This clonotype was detected a few times. V gene TRBV27 combines with J gene TRBJ2-7; D call uncertain. Trimming removed 4 bases at V and 3 bases at J, with 16 bases between. The CDR3 totals 15 residues. Germline V gene data show CDR1 as MNHEY and CDR2 as SMNVEV (reference sequence). The CDR3 sequence is CASSSSGWAHYEQYF. The CDR3 DNA is TGTGCCAGCAGTTCGTCCGGGTGGGCCCACTACGAGCAGTACTTC.